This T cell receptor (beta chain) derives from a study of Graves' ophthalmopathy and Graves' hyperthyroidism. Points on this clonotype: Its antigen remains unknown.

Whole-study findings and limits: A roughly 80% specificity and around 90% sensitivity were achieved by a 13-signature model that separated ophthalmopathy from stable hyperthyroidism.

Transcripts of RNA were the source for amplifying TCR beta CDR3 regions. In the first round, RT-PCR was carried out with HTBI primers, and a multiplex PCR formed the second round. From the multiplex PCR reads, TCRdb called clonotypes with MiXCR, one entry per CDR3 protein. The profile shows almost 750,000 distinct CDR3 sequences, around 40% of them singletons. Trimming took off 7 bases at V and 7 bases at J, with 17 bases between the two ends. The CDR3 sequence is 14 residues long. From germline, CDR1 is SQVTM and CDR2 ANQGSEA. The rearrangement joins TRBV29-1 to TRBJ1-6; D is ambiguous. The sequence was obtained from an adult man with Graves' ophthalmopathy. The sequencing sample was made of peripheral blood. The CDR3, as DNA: TGCAGCGCGACGAGTCGGGAGGGAAATTCACCCCTCCACTTT. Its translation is CSATSREGNSPLHF.